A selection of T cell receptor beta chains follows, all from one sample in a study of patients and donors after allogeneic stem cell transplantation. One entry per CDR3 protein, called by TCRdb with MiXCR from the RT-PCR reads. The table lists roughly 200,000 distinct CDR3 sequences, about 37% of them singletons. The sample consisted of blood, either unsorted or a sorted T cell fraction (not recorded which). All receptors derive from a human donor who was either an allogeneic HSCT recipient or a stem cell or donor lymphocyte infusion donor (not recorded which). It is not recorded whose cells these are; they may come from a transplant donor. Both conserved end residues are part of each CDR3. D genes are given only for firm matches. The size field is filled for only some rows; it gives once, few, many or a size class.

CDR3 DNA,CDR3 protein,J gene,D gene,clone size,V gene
TGTGCCAGCAGCCCACCGGGACGGATTAATGAAAAACTGTTTTTT,CASSPPGRINEKLFF,TRBJ1-4,-,few,TRBV28
TGCGCCAGCAGCCAAGGAGGGGGCTCTGGAAACACCATATATTTT,CASSQGGGSGNTIYF,TRBJ1-3,-,-,TRBV4-1
TGCGCCAGCAGCCCCGGGACCTTGAAAGAGACCCAGTACTTC,CASSPGTLKETQYF,TRBJ2-5,-,-,TRBV5-1
TGTGCCAGCAGCCACGGGGACAGGCCTAGCACAGATACGCAGTATTTT,CASSHGDRPSTDTQYF,TRBJ2-3,TRBD1,-,TRBV9
TGTGCCTGGAGCCGGGGCGATCTTTACGAGCAGTACTTC,CAWSRGDLYEQYF,TRBJ2-7,-,-,TRBV30
TGCGCCAGCAGCCGACTAGGTCAATTCTCCTACGAGCAGTACTTC,CASSRLGQFSYEQYF,TRBJ2-7,-,-,TRBV4-1
TGCAGCGGAGAACTAGCGGATCTAGATAATGAGCAGTTCTTC,CSGELADLDNEQFF,TRBJ2-1,TRBD2,-,TRBV29-1
TGCGCCAGCAGCCAAGTCACCAAGGCGATGGATCAGCCCCAGCATTTT,CASSQVTKAMDQPQHF,TRBJ1-5,-,-,TRBV4-1
TGCGCCAGCAGAGCGATAGCGGGGGGATACAATGAGCAGTTCTTC,CASRAIAGGYNEQFF,TRBJ2-1,TRBD2,many,TRBV5-1
TGTGCCAGCAGTTGGACTAGAATTTCCTACGAGCAGTACTTC,CASSWTRISYEQYF,TRBJ2-7,TRBD2,once,TRBV12-3/TRBV12-4
TGTGCCACCGGCCAACAGGATAACACCGGGGAGCTGTTTTTT,CATGQQDNTGELFF,TRBJ2-2,-,-,TRBV15
TGTGCCAGCAGTCCTCGAGGGGGGGAAGGCTATGGCTACACCTTC,CASSPRGGEGYGYTF,TRBJ1-2,-,few,TRBV12-3/TRBV12-4
TGTGCCAGCAGCACGACTACCAGCTCCTACAATGAGCAGTTCTTC,CASSTTTSSYNEQFF,TRBJ2-1,-,-,TRBV7-3
TGTGCCAGCAGTTTAAAGACAGGGGGCCAGCCCCAGCATTTT,CASSLKTGGQPQHF,TRBJ1-5,TRBD1,many,TRBV12-3/TRBV12-4
TGTGCCACCAGTGGCCTCTCGATTCCCGGGGAGCTGTTTTTT,CATSGLSIPGELFF,TRBJ2-2,-,-,TRBV24-1
TGTGCCACCAGTGAGAGCAACCAAGAGACCCAGTACTTC,CATSESNQETQYF,TRBJ2-5,-,few,TRBV24-1
TGTGCCAGCCATCGTGCCTCGAACCTCCTCGGGGACACCGGGGAGCTGTTTTTT,CASHRASNLLGDTGELFF,TRBJ2-2,-,-,TRBV27
TGTGCCAGCACCGCAAGACCGGGGCCTAACTATGGCTACACCTTC,CASTARPGPNYGYTF,TRBJ1-2,-,-,TRBV2
TGCGCCAGCAGCTATGCGGGTGGCAATGAGCAGTTCTTC,CASSYAGGNEQFF,TRBJ2-1,-,-,TRBV5-1
TGTGCCAGCAGTTCAAGACAGAGGCCCACCTACAATGAGCAGTTCTTC,CASSSRQRPTYNEQFF,TRBJ2-1,-,-,TRBV25-1
TGTGCCAGCAGCCCGGGGACAGGGTCCGTTACGCAGTATTTT,CASSPGTGSVTQYF,TRBJ2-3,TRBD1,many,TRBV6-5
TGCGCCAGCAGCTCCGGAGTCCGCACAGATACGCAGTATTTT,CASSSGVRTDTQYF,TRBJ2-3,-,-,TRBV5-1
TGTGCCAGCTCACCAACTCCCTTGGCCCTCTTCACTGAAGCTTTCTTT,CASSPTPLALFTEAFF,TRBJ1-1,-,-,TRBV18
TGCAGCGCGGGACCCACGGATACGCAGTATTTT,CSAGPTDTQYF,TRBJ2-3,-,-,TRBV29-1
TGCAGCGTTCTGGACTCCTACGAGCAGTACTTC,CSVLDSYEQYF,TRBJ2-7,-,-,TRBV29-1
TGTGCCAGCTCACCCGGACACCGGCAGCCCATATATTTT,CASSPGHRQPIYF,TRBJ1-3,-,few,TRBV18
TGTGCCAGCAGTTTGTCGACCGGACACGAAAAACTGTTTTTT,CASSLSTGHEKLFF,TRBJ1-4,-,few,TRBV12-3/TRBV12-4
TGTGCCAGCAGTGGGGGACTAGCGGGACGAGAGACCCAGTACTTC,CASSGGLAGRETQYF,TRBJ2-5,TRBD2,few,TRBV12-3/TRBV12-4
TGTGCCACCAGTGACAGGGACACTGAAGCTTTCTTT,CATSDRDTEAFF,TRBJ1-1,-,-,TRBV24-1
TGTGCCAGCAGCCGGAAGGGGTCTATCACCGGGGAGCTGTTTTTT,CASSRKGSITGELFF,TRBJ2-2,-,-,TRBV6-5
TGCGCCAGCAGCTTGACACGCAGTTTAGGTCGGAACACCGGGGAGCTGTTTTTT,CASSLTRSLGRNTGELFF,TRBJ2-2,-,-,TRBV5-1
TGTGCCAGCAGTTACGAGGGGGCAGAGACCCAGTACTTC,CASSYEGAETQYF,TRBJ2-5,TRBD1,-,TRBV12-3/TRBV12-4
TGTGCCAGCGGCCAGGTTTACGAGCAGTACTTC,CASGQVYEQYF,TRBJ2-7,-,few,TRBV6-2/TRBV6-3
TGCAGTGCTAGAGGAACCAGGGCTTCCTACGAGCAGTACTTC,CSARGTRASYEQYF,TRBJ2-7,-,-,TRBV20-1
TGCAGTGCTAGAGTTTCTGGGACAGGGGGGAACACTGAAGCTTTCTTT,CSARVSGTGGNTEAFF,TRBJ1-1,TRBD1,few,TRBV20-1
TGCAGCGTTAAGATGCAGGGGGGGCCGATCCAGTACTTC,CSVKMQGGPIQYF,TRBJ2-4,-,few,TRBV29-1
TGCGCCAGCAGCTTGGGAGGGGCAGGTGGCAATCAGCCCCAGCATTTT,CASSLGGAGGNQPQHF,TRBJ1-5,-,-,TRBV5-1
TGTGCCAGCAGCTCCCCTGGGACAGGGTTCGGGGAGCTGTTTTTT,CASSSPGTGFGELFF,TRBJ2-2,TRBD1,-,TRBV13
TGTGCCAGCATAAAGGGAGGGAGATACGAGCAGTACTTC,CASIKGGRYEQYF,TRBJ2-7,TRBD2,-,TRBV28
TGTGCCTGGAGTGTAACGGATGTAGGGCTGTTTTTT,CAWSVTDVGLFF,TRBJ1-4,-,once,TRBV30
TGTGCCAGCAGTCTTTTCTACAATGAGCAGTTCTTC,CASSLFYNEQFF,TRBJ2-1,-,few,TRBV12-3/TRBV12-4
TGTGCCAGCAGTTCGGGGACATTGCCAGATACGCAGTATTTT,CASSSGTLPDTQYF,TRBJ2-3,-,-,TRBV6-2/TRBV6-3